The 22 T cell receptor beta chains below all came from one sample that was sequenced in a study of cytomegalovirus exposure and HLA in healthy donors. PCR employed 60 Vbeta and 13 Jbeta primers. TCRdb's copy holds only in-frame clones and misses some; the assay was immunoSEQ multiplex PCR. The sample holds approximately 140,000 clones, just over 70% seen once. Sequencing was done on a sample of PBMCs. These receptor sequences come from a woman aged 60-75 years in good health and CMV-seropositive.

The chain has TRBV5-1 and TRBJ2-7, with D possibly being TRBD1 (6 bases). The ends were cut back, 0 bases at V and 2 bases at J, with 9 bases in the middle. Germline V gene sequence: CDR1 SGHRS, CDR2 YFSETQ. The CDR3 covers 14 residues. CDR3 sequence reads: CASSLGGGTYEQYF. The DNA for the CDR3 is TGCGCCAGCAGCTTGGGAGGGGGTACCTACGAGCAGTACTTC.

The rearrangement links TRBV2 to TRBJ1-5; D might be TRBD1 (5 bases). The CDR3 runs to 14 residues. Trimming removed 5 bases at V and 4 bases at J, with 12 bases between. Germline values: CDR1 SNHLY, CDR2 FYNNEI. The CDR3 region has the DNA TGTGCCAGCAGTCCCAGGGATAGGAATCAGCCCCAGCATTTT. Its translation is CASSPRDRNQPQHF. Based on the CDR3 plus reference TRBV2 and TRBJ1-5, the full variable domain is EPEVTQTPSHQVTQMGQEVILRCVPISNHLYFYWYRQILGQKVEFLVSFYNNEISEKSEIFDDQFSVERPDGSNFTLKIRSTKLEDSAMYFCASSPRDRNQPQHFGDGTRLSIL.

This clone was picked up a small number of times. The chain links TRBV11-3 to TRBJ2-7; no firm D call. Germline lookup yields CDR1 SGHNT and CDR2 YENEEA. The CDR3 has 14 residues. Trimming stripped 1 base from V and 2 bases from J, with 9 bases between. CDR3 region: CASSLGPGPYEQYF. The CDR3 DNA reads TGTGCCAGCAGCTTAGGTCCAGGTCCCTACGAGCAGTACTTC.

The chain's CDR3 is CASAVAGTYNEQFF. DNA for the CDR3: TGTGCCAGTGCCGTAGCGGGAACCTACAATGAGCAGTTCTTC. This chain uses TRBV27 with TRBJ2-1; 8 nucleotides line up with TRBD2. The CDR3 consists of 14 residues. V gave up 9 bases and J gave up 2 bases; unmatched junction bases: 6. Germline CDR1 reads MNHEY; CDR2 reads SMNVEV (reference sequence).

This chain uses TRBV5-1 with TRBJ2-3; 8 bases line up with TRBD1. The CDR3 is 16 residues long. Losses at the gene ends were 4 bases for V and 0 bases for J; bases not matched to a gene: 7. Germline lookup yields CDR1 SGHRS and CDR2 YFSETQ. The CDR3 is CASSIPGTGSTDTQYF. In DNA, the CDR3 is TGCGCCAGCAGCATCCCCGGGACAGGCAGCACAGATACGCAGTATTTT.

Remarks on this clone: One end of the junction varies from germline; a read error may be responsible. The V and J genes are TRBV27 and TRBJ1-5; D is uncertain. The CDR3 consists of 15 residues. CDR1 is MNHEY and CDR2 is SMNVEV in the germline V gene (reference sequence). The CDR3 region is CASSLSQSSNQPRHF. CDR3 sequence (DNA): TGTGCCAGCAGTTTGTCGCAGAGTAGCAATCAGCCCCGGCATTTT.

The genes are TRBV29-1 and TRBJ1-1; 7 bases fit TRBD1. This CDR3 comprises 15 residues. The V gene's germline CDR1 is SQVTM and CDR2 ANQGSEA. The junction had 9 bases not matched to a gene; V was cut back by 4 bases and J by 1 base. The CDR3 is CSVVQGDHTNTEAFF. As DNA, the CDR3 is TGCAGCGTTGTCCAGGGGGACCATACGAACACTGAAGCTTTCTTT.

Only a few counts were recorded for this clone. The chain couples TRBV18 to TRBJ2-1; TRBD1 aligns across 7 bases. CDR3 size: 15 residues. Trimming took 3 bases from V and 5 from J; bases not matched to a gene: 7. Germline CDR1 and CDR2: KGHSH and LQKENI. In DNA form, the CDR3 reads TGTGCCAGCTCACCGGGCCAGGGGGTCAACAATGAGCAGTTCTTC. Its protein is CASSPGQGVNNEQFF.

The rearrangement links TRBV2 to TRBJ1-2; 9 bases map to TRBD1. The CDR3 length is 13 residues. The V and J ends lost 4 bases and 6 bases, in that order; junction bases with no gene match: 3. In germline, CDR1 is SNHLY, CDR2 FYNNEI. CDR3 amino acids: CASSGDRDDGYTF. CDR3 DNA sequence: TGTGCCAGCAGTGGGGACAGGGACGATGGCTACACCTTC.

The CDR3 region is CASSPGGVSTEAFF. CDR3 bases: TGTGCCAGCAGCCCCGGGGGGGTCAGCACTGAAGCTTTCTTT. The rearrangement joins TRBV6-4 to TRBJ1-1; TRBD1 is a possible D gene (5 bases). Trimming took off 6 bases at V and 4 bases at J, with 15 bases between the two ends. CDR3 length equals 14 residues. Germline-derived CDR1 and CDR2 are MRHNA and SNTAGT.

This clone was seen a few times. The V call is TRBV10-3, the J call TRBJ2-2; 13 bases match TRBD2. This CDR3 is built from 16 residues. With 5 bases clipped from V and 6 bases from J, the junction kept 6 bases outside the gene matches. Germline assignment: CDR1 ENHRY and CDR2 SYGVKD. CDR3 residues: CAISRTSGGDAGELFF. In DNA, the CDR3 is TGTGCCATCAGTCGAACTAGCGGGGGGGACGCCGGGGAGCTGTTTTTT.

The chain couples TRBV5-6 to TRBJ1-3; no definite D call. The germline CDR1 and CDR2 sequences are SGHDT and YYEEEE. Trimming took off 0 bases at V and 0 bases at J, with 10 bases between the two ends. The CDR3 has 16 amino acids. Here the CDR3 DNA reads TGTGCCAGCAGCTTGGGAGCAACGAACTCTGGAAACACCATATATTTT. Amino acids: CASSLGATNSGNTIYF.

The chain employs TRBV25-1 and TRBJ2-3, with 9 bases that match TRBD1. Germline values: CDR1 MGHDK, CDR2 SYGVNS. The CDR3 runs 15 residues. After removal of 4 bases from V and 3 bases from J, the junction contained 5 bases not matched to a gene. CDR3: CASSVSGTGTDTQYF. The CDR3 DNA follows: TGTGCCAGCAGTGTCTCCGGGACAGGGACAGATACGCAGTATTTT.

Concerning this clone: A read error may produce the germline difference seen at one junction end. This sequence joins TRBV5-1 and TRBJ2-7; possibly TRBD2 for D (6 bases). Looked up from germline, CDR1 is SGHRS and CDR2 is YFSETQ. The CDR3 length is 14 residues. The CDR3 protein is CASSQLLASHEQYF. The CDR3 coding sequence is TGCGCCAGCAGCCAGCTACTAGCCTCCCACGAGCAGTACTTC. Variable domain in full (rest from reference TRBV5-1 and TRBJ2-7): KAGVTQTPRYLIKTRGQQVTLSCSPISGHRSVSWYQQTPGQGLQFLFEYFSETQRNKGNFPGRFSGRQFSNSRSEMNVSTLELGDSALYLCASSQLLASHEQYFGPGTRLTVT.

The genes are TRBV7-7 and TRBJ2-3; D uncertain. Germline-derived CDR1 and CDR2 are SSHAT and FNYEAQ (reference sequence). The germline V and J ends were trimmed by 0 bases and 4 bases, with 5 bases remaining between them. The length of the CDR3 is 13 residues. The CDR3 region has the DNA TGTGCCAGCAGCTTAGCTGCGGCAGATACGCAGTATTTT. Translating it yields CASSLAAADTQYF.

A note on this clone: An end of the junction does not agree with germline; a read error may underlie this. The genes are TRBV5-1 and TRBJ1-1, with D possibly being TRBD1 (6 bases). CDR1 is SGHRS and CDR2 is YFSETQ in the germline V gene. The CDR3 spans 14 residues. The CDR3 here is CASRLGAMNTEAFF. DNA of the CDR3: TGCGCCAGCAGATTGGGGGCGATGAACACTGAAGCTTTCTTT.

J is TRBJ2-7 and V is TRBV19; 9 nucleotides match TRBD1. The CDR3 covers 14 residues. Per the germline V gene, CDR1 is LNHDA and CDR2 is SQIVND (reference sequence). The V segment lost 5 bases and the J segment 5 bases; nucleotides outside the gene matches: 7. The CDR3 DNA reads as TGTGCCAGTAGTTCCGGACAGGGGCAGGACGAGCAGTACTTC. Its translation: CASSSGQGQDEQYF.

The chain joins TRBV19 to TRBJ1-5; weak D call: TRBD1 (6 bases). Germline CDR1 reads LNHDA; CDR2 reads SQIVND (reference sequence). This CDR3 contains 14 residues. The V gene lost 4 bases and the J gene lost 6 bases, with 13 bases spanning the gap. For the CDR3, the DNA is TGTGCCAGTAGTAGCACAGGGAGGGTTCAGCCCCAGCATTTT. Amino acid sequence: CASSSTGRVQPQHF.

The CDR3 reads CASSLGSRGGRGYQPQHF. CDR3 sequence (DNA): TGTGCCAGCAGCTTGGGGTCCCGGGGGGGGCGAGGGTATCAGCCCCAGCATTTT. This chain joins TRBV5-5 and TRBJ1-5; possible D gene TRBD1, 6 bases. Germline lookup yields CDR1 SGHKS and CDR2 YYEKEE (reference sequence). Trimming left V 0 bases short and J 5 bases short, with 21 bases between. This CDR3 comprises 18 residues.

The chain carries TRBV4-2 and TRBJ1-4, with unresolved D. This CDR3 has 13 residues. The germline V gene has CDR1 LGHNA and CDR2 YNFKEQ. V lost 0 bases to trimming and J lost 6 bases, with 5 bases between them. Here the CDR3 DNA reads TGTGCCAGCAGCCAAGATATCGATGAAAAACTGTTTTTT. Its translation: CASSQDIDEKLFF.

The V gene is TRBV28, the J gene TRBJ1-6, with a weak D call TRBD1 (6 bases). The germline CDR1 and CDR2 sequences are MDHEN and SYDVKM. The V gene lost 7 bases and the J gene lost 4 bases, with 17 bases spanning the gap. The CDR3 is made up of 16 amino acids. CDR3 loop: CASTNPGQRYNSPLHF. CDR3 in DNA: TGTGCCAGCACTAACCCGGGACAAAGGTATAATTCACCCCTCCACTTT.

The rearrangement joins TRBV5-1 to TRBJ2-5, with D tentatively TRBD2 (5 bases). The J call is uncertain, as TRBJ2-7 better fits the DNA end. This CDR3 is 15 amino acids long. Germline values: CDR1 SGHRS, CDR2 YFSETQ. CDR3: CASSPIASSSYEQYF. The CDR3 DNA follows: TGCGCCAGCAGCCCAATAGCGTCAAGCTCCTACGAGCAGTACTTC.